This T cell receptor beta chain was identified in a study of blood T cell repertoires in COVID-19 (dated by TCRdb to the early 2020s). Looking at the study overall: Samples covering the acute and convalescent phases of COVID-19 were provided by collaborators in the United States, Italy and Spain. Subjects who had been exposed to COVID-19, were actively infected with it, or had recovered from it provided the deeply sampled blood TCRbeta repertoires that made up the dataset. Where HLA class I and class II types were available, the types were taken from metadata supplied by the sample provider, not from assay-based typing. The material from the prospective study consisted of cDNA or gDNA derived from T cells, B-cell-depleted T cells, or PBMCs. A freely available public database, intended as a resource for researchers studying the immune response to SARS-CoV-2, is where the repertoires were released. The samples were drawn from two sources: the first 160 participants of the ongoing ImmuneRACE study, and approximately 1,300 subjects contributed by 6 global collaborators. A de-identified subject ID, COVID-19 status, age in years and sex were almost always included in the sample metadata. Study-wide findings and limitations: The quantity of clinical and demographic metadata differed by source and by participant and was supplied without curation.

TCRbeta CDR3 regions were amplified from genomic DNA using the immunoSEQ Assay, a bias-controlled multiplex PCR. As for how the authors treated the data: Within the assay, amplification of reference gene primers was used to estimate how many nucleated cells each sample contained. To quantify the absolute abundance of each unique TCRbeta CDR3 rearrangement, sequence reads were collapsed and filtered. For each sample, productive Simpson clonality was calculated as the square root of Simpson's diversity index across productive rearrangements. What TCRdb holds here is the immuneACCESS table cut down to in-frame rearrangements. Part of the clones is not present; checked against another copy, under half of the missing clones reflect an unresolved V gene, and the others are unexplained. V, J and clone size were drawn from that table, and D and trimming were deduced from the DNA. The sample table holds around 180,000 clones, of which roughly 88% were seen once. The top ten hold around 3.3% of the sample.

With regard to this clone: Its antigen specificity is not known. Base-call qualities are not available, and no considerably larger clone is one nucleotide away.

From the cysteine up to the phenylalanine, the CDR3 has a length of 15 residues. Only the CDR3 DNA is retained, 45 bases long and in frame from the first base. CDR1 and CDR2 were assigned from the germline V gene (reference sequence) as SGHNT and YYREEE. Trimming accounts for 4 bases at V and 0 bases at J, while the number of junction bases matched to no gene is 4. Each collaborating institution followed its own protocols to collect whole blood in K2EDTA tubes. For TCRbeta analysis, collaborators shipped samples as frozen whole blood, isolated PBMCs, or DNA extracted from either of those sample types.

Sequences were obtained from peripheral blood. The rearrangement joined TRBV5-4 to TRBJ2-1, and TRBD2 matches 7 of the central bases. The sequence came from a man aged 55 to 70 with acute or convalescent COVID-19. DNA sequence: TGTGCCAGCAGCGCCGGGGGGAGCTCCTACAATGAGCAGTTCTTC. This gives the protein CASSAGGSSYNEQFF. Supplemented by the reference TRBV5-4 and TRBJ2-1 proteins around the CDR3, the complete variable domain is ETGVTQSPTHLIKTRGQQVTLRCSSQSGHNTVSWYQQALGQGPQFIFQYYREEENGRGNFPPRFSGLQFPNYSSELNVNALELDDSALYLCASSAGGSSYNEQFFGPGTRLTVL.